A single T cell receptor beta chain is shown here with its context. Its matching antigen is unknown. Molecules of cDNA were individually given unique molecular identifiers that were attached to them. TCRdb fed the 5' RACE reads into MiXCR, producing one record per CDR3 protein. The sample has some 28,000 distinct CDR3 sequences, about 4.6% seen once. The entry originates in a study of early T cells in non-severe SARS-CoV-2 infection. Study at large: The chains were unpaired, and the sequenced material was bulk RNA from unsorted whole blood. Findings and caveats of the study: CD4 and private specificities were missed by VDJdb matching, which favored anti-spike CD8 responses.

The CDR3 is 13 residues long. V gave up 7 bases and J gave up 5 bases, with 14 bases separating them. From germline, CDR1 is MNHEY and CDR2 SVGAGI. The gene calls are TRBV6-5 and TRBJ2-5; D perhaps matches TRBD2 (6 bases). The specimen sequenced was whole blood. The TCR originated in an adult who was a healthcare worker with PCR-confirmed SARS-CoV-2 infection or an uninfected control (not recorded which). The CDR3 region is CASIPPGRETQYF. The CDR3 DNA sequence: TGTGCCAGCATCCCGCCAGGGAGGGAGACCCAGTACTTC.